This T cell receptor (beta chain) was captured by sequencing in a study of blood T cell repertoires in COVID-19. This clone was recorded once. The CDR3 runs to 15 residues. The V gene's germline CDR1 is SGHAT and CDR2 FQNNGV. Between the trimmed V and J ends, which lost 3 bases and 2 bases, there was a span of 8 bases. The data were produced by immunoSEQ multiplex PCR, yet TCRdb's version contains in-frame clones alone and is incomplete. This sample has some 50,000 clones, with 85% to 90% found just once. The TCR comes from a woman between 50 and 59 years old who had recovered from COVID-19. The rearrangement uses TRBV11-2 and TRBJ1-6, with D possibly matching TRBD1 (6 bases). The sample consisted of PBMCs or T cells enriched from blood (not recorded which). CDR3 nucleotide sequence: TGTGCCAGCAGCTTGGACAGCACCTATAATTCACCCCTCCACTTT. Its protein product is CASSLDSTYNSPLHF.